Listed below are T cell receptor beta chains from one sample, sequenced in a study of identical twins. TCRdb fed the 5' RACE reads into MiXCR, producing one record per CDR3 protein. The sample includes more than 200,000 distinct CDR3 sequences, less than 9.5% of them seen just once. The sample consisted of memory (CD45RO+) T cells sorted from blood. The receptors shown here come from a woman aged 18-29 years in good health. The CDR3 runs from the conserved cysteine through the conserved F or W. Fields, in order: J gene, V gene, CDR3 protein.

TRBJ2-3 TRBV10-3 CAISGEAGGGTDTQYF
TRBJ2-2 TRBV6-2/TRBV6-3 CASSPPSRFFTGELFF
TRBJ2-3 TRBV18 CASSPRGQGKDTQYF
TRBJ2-7 TRBV7-9 CASSFEGGSAALEQYF
TRBJ1-2 TRBV6-1 CASSVGTGYGYTF
TRBJ2-7 TRBV19 CASRQAGDAHEQYF
TRBJ2-7 TRBV5-4 CASSTGTGSYEQYF
TRBJ1-2 TRBV6-2/TRBV6-3 CASSYSIGNYGYTF
TRBJ2-4 TRBV6-5 CASSYSILSRSQYF
TRBJ1-2 TRBV12-3/TRBV12-4 CASSFGVHRSGYTF
TRBJ1-2 TRBV2 CASSDRYPQLRGYTF
TRBJ2-3 TRBV5-1 CASSDRTTLSNTDTQYF
TRBJ1-4 TRBV6-5 CASSYRGQGQEKLFF
TRBJ2-1 TRBV19 CASSIAVGATYNEQFF
TRBJ1-2 TRBV7-9 CASSLVVSNYGYTF
TRBJ2-5 TRBV15 CATSRGPGLVETQYF
TRBJ2-1 TRBV7-3 CASSLSGGSSYNEQFF
TRBJ2-3 TRBV11-2 CASSSYGSTDTQYF
TRBJ2-3 TRBV10-3 CAISEGLAGVGTDTQYF
TRBJ2-2 TRBV6-4 CASREEDSSTGELFF
TRBJ1-1 TRBV27 CASSYPGRTEAFF
TRBJ1-2 TRBV12-3/TRBV12-4 CASSGEGVWGYTF
TRBJ2-1 TRBV20-1 CSASGLAGGPPHEQFF
TRBJ1-2 TRBV5-4 CASSSKDRTNGYTF
TRBJ2-1 TRBV10-3 CAISESTSRGEQFF
TRBJ1-5 TRBV6-1 CASSQKGPQRPQHF
TRBJ2-7 TRBV5-1 CASSLSPMRPSEQYF
TRBJ2-1 TRBV20-1 CSARDPVGGDPYNEQFF
TRBJ2-4 TRBV7-2 CASSSPSERRKNIQYF
TRBJ1-2 TRBV20-1 CSARRSGTNYGYTF
TRBJ2-5 TRBV20-1 CSAPRQGERETQYF
TRBJ2-3 TRBV12-3/TRBV12-4 CASSLGGTSGRGTDTQYF
TRBJ2-3 TRBV7-8 CASRRRASTDTQYF
TRBJ1-2 TRBV2 CASSLQGALNGYTF
TRBJ1-1 TRBV27 CASSPRDGWSAFF
TRBJ2-5 TRBV7-2 CASSLQGLRETQYF
TRBJ2-6 TRBV6-1 CASSRAGSSGANVLTF
TRBJ2-1 TRBV7-7 CASSYLAGPDNEQFF
TRBJ2-3 TRBV12-3/TRBV12-4 CASNRLAGVSDTQYF
TRBJ2-5 TRBV4-2 CASSPREQGETQYF
TRBJ2-1 TRBV2 CASSEDRGAHNEQFF
TRBJ2-5 TRBV9 CASSVGPNQETQYF
TRBJ2-3 TRBV7-2 CASSRGATDTQYF
TRBJ2-7 TRBV10-2 CASRRGGSTNEQYF
TRBJ1-2 TRBV30 CAWSVKNSAAVNYGYTF
TRBJ2-7 TRBV7-8 CATSRSGGTYEQYF
TRBJ2-7 TRBV15 CATSSLDSGTGGYEQYF
TRBJ2-5 TRBV5-1 CASSFGTAQETQYF
TRBJ2-2 TRBV7-2 CASSPLAGGSTGELFF
TRBJ2-3 TRBV3-1 CATCQARRGWTHDGADTQYF
TRBJ1-1 TRBV3-1 CASRPRHGNTEAFF
TRBJ2-3 TRBV18 CASSPTSGHTDTQYF